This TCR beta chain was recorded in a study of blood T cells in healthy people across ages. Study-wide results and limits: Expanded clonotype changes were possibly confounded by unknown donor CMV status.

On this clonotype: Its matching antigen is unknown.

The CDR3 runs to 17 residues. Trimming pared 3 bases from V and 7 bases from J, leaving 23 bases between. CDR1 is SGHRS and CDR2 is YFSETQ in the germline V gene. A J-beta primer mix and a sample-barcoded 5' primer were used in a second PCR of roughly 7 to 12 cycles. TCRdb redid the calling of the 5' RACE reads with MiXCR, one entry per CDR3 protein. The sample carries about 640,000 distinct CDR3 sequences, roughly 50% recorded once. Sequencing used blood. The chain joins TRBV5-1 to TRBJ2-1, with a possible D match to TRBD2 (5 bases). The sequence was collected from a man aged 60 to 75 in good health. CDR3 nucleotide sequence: TGCGCCAGCAGCTCCGTTGTGACTGCCGCGACGGGGAATGAGCAGTTCTTC. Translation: CASSSVVTAATGNEQFF. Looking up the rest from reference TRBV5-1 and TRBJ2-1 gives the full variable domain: KAGVTQTPRYLIKTRGQQVTLSCSPISGHRSVSWYQQTPGQGLQFLFEYFSETQRNKGNFPGRFSGRQFSNSRSEMNVSTLELGDSALYLCASSSVVTAATGNEQFFGPGTRLTVL.